The 23 T cell receptor beta chains presented below share a single source sample, sequenced in a study of T cells in localized non-small cell lung cancer. Profiled with immunoSEQ multiplex PCR; TCRdb holds only in-frame clones, not every one. The sample records approximately 1,000 clones, around 22% being singletons. The sample consisted of normal lung tissue next to the tumor, taken before any cancer treatment. Every receptor here comes from a man between 35 and 75 years old with stage III lung adenocarcinoma.

This clone was observed a handful of times. The chain combines TRBV4-1 with TRBJ2-7; 7 nucleotides line up with TRBD1. Germline CDR1 reads MGHRA; CDR2 reads YSYEKL. V dropped 3 bases and J dropped 2; count of bases not matched to a gene: 7. CDR3 length: 15 amino acids. Written as DNA, the CDR3 is TGCGCCAGCAGCCAGGCCGACAGGGATACCTACGAGCAGTACTTC. Encoded protein: CASSQADRDTYEQYF.

In its sample, this clone ranks as large (0.1 to 1%). V gene TRBV15 combines with J gene TRBJ2-6; weak D call: TRBD1 (5 bases). V was shortened by 3 bases and J by 1 base, with 19 bases between the two germline ends. The V gene's germline CDR1 is LNHNV and CDR2 YYDKDF (reference sequence). The CDR3 runs to 19 residues. CDR3 sequence: CATSSLRGSAISGANVLTF. The CDR3 region has the DNA TGTGCCACCAGCAGCCTTAGGGGCAGCGCGATTTCTGGGGCCAACGTCCTGACTTTC.

The rearrangement uses TRBV29-1 and TRBJ2-7; 9 bases map to TRBD2. The CDR3 is made up of 14 amino acids. Germline V gene lookup returns CDR1 SQVTM and CDR2 ANQGSEA. The J segment lost 2 bases and the V segment lost 0 bases, leaving 2 bases of the junction unmatched. The CDR3 loop is CSVEEREGAYEQYF. The CDR3 coding sequence is TGCAGCGTTGAAGAGCGGGAGGGAGCCTACGAGCAGTACTTC.

Only a few counts were recorded for this clone. Germline and junction disagree at one end, which may indicate a read error. This sequence joins TRBV11-3 and TRBJ2-1; no firm D call. This CDR3 contains 15 residues. Germline values: CDR1 SGHNT, CDR2 YENEEA. The CDR3 reads CASSLVFTAYNEQFF. The CDR3, as DNA: TGTGCTAGCAGCTTAGTTTTTACTGCCTACAATGAGCAGTTCTTC.

The chain has TRBV2 and TRBJ1-3; D unclear. The CDR3 totals 14 residues. The germline CDR1 and CDR2 sequences are SNHLY and FYNNEI. V gave up 2 bases and J gave up 0 bases, with 5 bases separating them. CDR3 DNA sequence: TGTGCCAGCAGTGAACCGCGCTCTGGAAACACCATATATTTT. This encodes CASSEPRSGNTIYF.

This clone showed up just a few times. The rearrangement joins TRBV19 to TRBJ1-3; D gene ambiguous. The V end lost 5 bases, the J end lost 1 base, and 9 bases lay between the germline ends. Germline V gives CDR1 LNHDA, CDR2 SQIVND (reference sequence). The CDR3 has 14 residues. This CDR3 is CASSPGPSGNTIYF. In DNA, the CDR3 is TGTGCCAGTAGTCCGGGCCCATCTGGAAACACCATATATTTT. Full variable domain (rest looked up from reference TRBV19 and TRBJ1-3): DGGITQSPKYLFRKEGQNVTLSCEQNLNHDAMYWYRQDPGQGLRLIYYSQIVNDFQKGDIAEGYSVSREKKESFPLTVTSAQKNPTAFYLCASSPGPSGNTIYFGEGSWLTVV.

The chain is built from TRBV6-9 and TRBJ2-1; D is unclear. V lost 3 bases and J 8 bases, leaving 5 bases between the germline ends. The CDR3 has 11 amino acids. The germline gives CDR1 MNHGY, CDR2 SVAAGI. The CDR3 region is CASSYNHEQFF. CDR3 nucleotides: TGTGCCAGCAGTTACAACCATGAGCAGTTCTTC.

This clone has only a few counts. The V gene is TRBV5-1, the J gene TRBJ2-7; D might be TRBD1 (5 bases). Germline V gene lookup returns CDR1 SGHRS and CDR2 YFSETQ. The V end was cut by 4 bases, the J end by 0 bases, with 14 bases between. The CDR3 is 15 amino acids. The CDR3 here is CASSPSGQGSYEQYF. The DNA of the CDR3 is TGCGCCAGCAGCCCGAGTGGGCAGGGCTCCTACGAGCAGTACTTC.

This clone was counted between two and nine times. This rearrangement joins TRBV11-3 to TRBJ2-5; 10 nucleotides line up with TRBD1. V shed 5 bases and J 7 bases; nucleotides not matched to a gene: 13. The CDR3 is made up of 16 amino acids. Germline V gene lookup returns CDR1 SGHNT and CDR2 YENEEA. The CDR3 region has the DNA TGTGCCAGCAGCCCCCAGGGGACAGGGGATGGGGGGACCCAGTACTTC. It codes for CASSPQGTGDGGTQYF.

This rearrangement joins TRBV5-1 to TRBJ2-2, with unresolved D. CDR3 length equals 14 residues. CDR1 is SGHRS, CDR2 YFSETQ, per germline. V was pared by 0 bases and J by 5 bases, with 8 bases between. In DNA form, the CDR3 reads TGCGCCAGCAGCTTGGCTGTTACTACCGGGGAGCTGTTTTTT. It specifies CASSLAVTTGELFF. Full variable domain (rest looked up from reference TRBV5-1 and TRBJ2-2): KAGVTQTPRYLIKTRGQQVTLSCSPISGHRSVSWYQQTPGQGLQFLFEYFSETQRNKGNFPGRFSGRQFSNSRSEMNVSTLELGDSALYLCASSLAVTTGELFFGEGSRLTVL.

This clone appeared a few times. The genes are TRBV1 and TRBJ2-2; the table's D call TRBD2 went unverified against the DNA. TRBV1 is termed a pseudogene. The CDR3 has 16 residues. CDR3 sequence: CASSQGETSGTGELFF. The CDR3 nucleotides are TGCGCCAGCAGCCAAGGGGAGACTAGCGGTACCGGGGAGCTGTTTTTT.

The gene calls are TRBV10-2 and TRBJ2-2, with D unresolved. The CDR3 contains 13 residues. Germline V gives CDR1 WSHSY, CDR2 SAAADI. V was clipped by 5 bases and J by 5 bases, with 9 bases between them. CDR3 region: CASSPAMTGELFF. CDR3 nucleotide sequence: TGCGCCAGCAGTCCCGCGATGACCGGGGAGCTGTTTTTT.

This clone is large within its sample. This chain links TRBV28 with TRBJ2-2; 8 positions agree with TRBD2. The junction had 5 bases not matched to a gene; V was cut back by 7 bases and J by 4 bases. This CDR3 is built from 14 residues. The germline V gene encodes CDR1 MDHEN and CDR2 SYDVKM. CDR3 nucleotide sequence: TGTGCCAGCAAAGCGGGAGTGGGCACCGGGGAGCTGTTTTTT. Amino acid sequence: CASKAGVGTGELFF.

CDR3 DNA sequence: TGTGCCAGCTCACCACTTGACAGGGGCGGCGAGCAGTACTTC. This codes for CASSPLDRGGEQYF. The genes are TRBV18 and TRBJ2-7; TRBD1 aligns across 8 bases. Trimming at V came to 1 base and at J to 6 bases, leaving 5 bases not matched to a gene. Germline V gives CDR1 KGHSH, CDR2 LQKENI. The CDR3 runs 14 residues.

This clone was found a few times. The chain has TRBV11-3 and TRBJ2-7; TRBD2 matches at 8 bases. Germline assignment: CDR1 SGHNT and CDR2 YENEEA. The trim removed 6 bases at V and 5 bases at J, leaving 9 bases unmatched. This CDR3 has 14 amino acids. The CDR3 sequence is CASSSTAGVDEQYF. For the CDR3, the DNA is TGTGCCAGCAGTTCCACAGCGGGAGTGGACGAGCAGTACTTC.

The chain has TRBV28 and TRBJ2-7; D tentatively fits TRBD1 or TRBD2 (5 bases each). Germline V gene lookup returns CDR1 MDHEN and CDR2 SYDVKM. V was clipped by 5 bases and J by 2 bases, with 22 bases between them. CDR3 length: 17 amino acids. The CDR3 nucleotides read TGTGCCAGCAGTCCTGATCTCGCAGGGAGAATACCCTACGAGCAGTACTTC. The encoded protein is CASSPDLAGRIPYEQYF.

There are a few counts of this clone. The rearrangement uses TRBV7-5 and TRBJ2-2; TRBD2, the D gene given by the table, was not confirmed from the DNA. TRBV7-5 is deemed a pseudogene. The CDR3 runs to 18 residues. CDR3 residues: CASSRLGLAGTYTGELFF. CDR3 DNA: TGTGCCAGCAGCCGCTTGGGGCTAGCGGGAACTTACACCGGGGAGCTGTTTTTT.

The rearrangement uses TRBV18 and TRBJ1-2; no clear D gene. Germline CDR1 KGHSH, CDR2 LQKENI. The CDR3 totals 15 residues. The ends were cut back, 0 bases at V and 8 bases at J, with 16 bases in the middle. CDR3 DNA sequence: TGTGCCAGCTCACCACCTTATCGCTTACCAAGAGGCTACACCTTC. Amino acid sequence: CASSPPYRLPRGYTF.

This clone has a handful of counts. The V and J genes are TRBV9 and TRBJ2-1, with D maybe TRBD2 (5 bases). V was clipped by 1 base and J by 10 bases, with 12 bases between them. CDR1 SGDLS and CDR2 YYNGEE come from the germline V gene. CDR3 size: 13 residues. The CDR3 is CASSVSGLGEQFF. In nucleotides, the CDR3 is TGTGCCAGCAGCGTATCGGGGTTAGGGGAGCAGTTCTTC.

This clone has just a few counts. The rearrangement links TRBV11-3 to TRBJ2-7, with unresolved D. Germline-derived CDR1 and CDR2 are SGHNT and YENEEA. V was pared by 5 bases and J by 4 bases, with 15 bases between. The CDR3 contains 14 residues. Here the CDR3 DNA reads TGTGCCAGCAGCGAAGATCTAACAGCTTACGAGCAGTACTTC. Translated, it gives CASSEDLTAYEQYF.

Relative to its sample, this clone is hyperexpanded. The rearrangement links TRBV30 to TRBJ1-5; D possibly corresponds to TRBD1 (5 bases). The CDR3 length is 15 residues. V shed 0 bases and J shed 0 bases, with 9 bases lying between them. Germline CDR1 is GTSNPN and CDR2 is SVGIG (reference sequence). In nucleotides, the CDR3 is TGTGCCTGGAGTGTGTCCGGGGCTAGCAATCAGCCCCAGCATTTT. Translating it yields CAWSVSGASNQPQHF.

This clone was observed a few times. This specimen includes other DNA sequences encoding the same CDR3. This chain connects TRBV6-8 to TRBJ1-1; no clear D gene. Trimming took off 0 bases at V and 3 bases at J, with 11 bases between the two ends. The length of the CDR3 is 15 residues. Per germline, CDR1 MNHGY and CDR2 SAAAGT. The CDR3 sequence is CASSYSPGGDTEAFF. CDR3 sequence (DNA): TGTGCCAGCAGTTACTCGCCGGGAGGCGACACTGAAGCTTTCTTT.

The CDR3 region is CATSRKSSYNEQFF. The CDR3 DNA is TGTGCCACCAGCAGAAAGAGCTCCTACAATGAGCAGTTCTTC. The chain combines TRBV15 with TRBJ2-1; no firm D call. V gave up 2 bases and J gave up 0 bases, with 5 bases separating them. This CDR3 spans 14 amino acids. Germline V gives CDR1 LNHNV, CDR2 YYDKDF (reference sequence).